The 29 T cell receptor beta chains reported below all come from one sample, sequenced in a study of vaccination effects on CD4 cells after COVID-19. Subsequent to roughly 10 days of culture, CD4+ T cells were isolated. From March to December 2020, the person had a SARS-CoV-2 infection that was confirmed by PCR. Participants each got two BNT162b2 or mRNA-1273 vaccine doses. Repertoires were generated with immunoSEQ multiplex PCR, while TCRdb's copy carries only in-frame clones and drops some. The sample holds roughly 30,000 clones; roughly four fifths are singletons and the top ten take 5% to 7.5%. No antigen has been identified for these receptors. The sequences come from CD4+ T cells from PBMCs cultured without peptide, collected after COVID-19 vaccination. Every receptor here comes from a human donor who had a prior SARS-CoV-2 infection.

The chain employs TRBV19 and TRBJ1-2; a weak D match, TRBD1 (5 bases). V lost 7 bases, J lost 3 bases, and 15 bases lay in between. The CDR3 consists of 14 residues. CDR1 and CDR2 from the germline V gene are LNHDA and SQIVND (reference sequence). The chain's CDR3 is CASTKRDGYYGYTF. Written as DNA, the CDR3 is TGTGCCAGTACCAAAAGGGACGGATACTATGGCTACACCTTC.

In DNA form, the CDR3 reads TGCGCCAGCACTATAGCGGGGGGCCCCCAAGAGACCCAGTACTTC. It encodes CASTIAGGPQETQYF. This chain links TRBV5-1 with TRBJ2-5; TRBD2 matches at 10 bases. This CDR3 is built from 15 residues. Germline CDR1 reads SGHRS; CDR2 reads YFSETQ. Trimming took 6 bases from V and 1 from J; bases not matched to a gene: 6.

The genes are TRBV10-3 and TRBJ1-2; no definite D call. Trimming stripped 7 bases from V and 7 bases from J, with 13 bases between. The CDR3 length is 12 residues. Germline values: CDR1 ENHRY, CDR2 SYGVKD. Written as DNA, the CDR3 is TGTGCCATCAATGGCCCGGAGGGTGGCTACACCTTC. It yields the protein CAINGPEGGYTF.

The chain combines TRBV11-3 with TRBJ2-3; 10 nucleotides match TRBD2. V trimming: 4 bases; J trimming: 0 bases; junction bases outside the gene matches: 7. CDR1 is SGHNT and CDR2 is YENEEA in the germline V gene. CDR3 length: 17 amino acids. This CDR3 is CASSSEGTSASTDTQYF. CDR3 bases: TGTGCCAGCAGCTCAGAAGGGACTAGCGCTAGCACAGATACGCAGTATTTT.

This chain joins TRBV5-4 and TRBJ2-1, with 10 nucleotides matching TRBD2. Looked up from germline, CDR1 is SGHNT and CDR2 is YYREEE (reference sequence). Trimming removed 4 bases from V and 2 bases from J; junction bases left unmatched: 12. CDR3 length: 18 amino acids. In nucleotides, the CDR3 is TGTGCCAGCAGCCCCTCGACTAGCGGGCCCCCCGCCTACAATGAGCAGTTCTTC. The encoded protein is CASSPSTSGPPAYNEQFF. Drawing the rest from reference TRBV5-4 and TRBJ2-1, the complete variable domain is ETGVTQSPTHLIKTRGQQVTLRCSSQSGHNTVSWYQQALGQGPQFIFQYYREEENGRGNFPPRFSGLQFPNYSSELNVNALELDDSALYLCASSPSTSGPPAYNEQFFGPGTRLTVL.

CDR3 sequence: CASSSGTSGADTQYF. The CDR3 DNA follows: TGTGCCAGCAGCTCAGGGACTAGCGGGGCAGATACGCAGTATTTT. This chain joins TRBV3-1 (or the pseudogene TRBV3-2) and TRBJ2-3; 13 bases line up with TRBD2. V shed 5 bases and J 4 bases; nucleotides not matched to a gene: 3. CDR3 length equals 15 residues. Germline CDR1 LGHDT, CDR2 YNNKEL (reference sequence).

The rearrangement uses TRBV7-3 and TRBJ2-1; the D is unclear. Germline V gene data show CDR1 as SGHTA and CDR2 as FQGTGA. V was cut by 1 base and J by 4 bases, with 5 bases left in between. The CDR3 sequence is 13 residues long. CDR3 in amino acids: CASSLNGYNEQFF. Here the CDR3 DNA reads TGTGCCAGCAGCTTAAACGGTTACAATGAGCAGTTCTTC.

This clone was seen only once. The chain carries TRBV5-5 and TRBJ2-7; 12 bases are a match to TRBD2. After removal of 1 base from V and 3 bases from J, the junction contained 14 bases not matched to a gene. The CDR3 contains 19 residues. Germline assignment: CDR1 SGHKS and CDR2 YYEKEE (reference sequence). This chain's CDR3 is CASSLRLAGGTGTNYEQYF. The CDR3 nucleotides read TGTGCCAGCAGCTTGAGGCTAGCGGGAGGGACGGGCACTAACTACGAGCAGTACTTC.

This chain connects TRBV11-2 to TRBJ2-3; D not certain. V was clipped by 4 bases and J by 0 bases, with 8 bases between them. This CDR3 has 14 residues. Germline-derived CDR1 and CDR2 are SGHAT and FQNNGV. The DNA for the CDR3 is TGTGCCAGCAGCTCGGCGGTTAGCACAGATACGCAGTATTTT. Encoded protein: CASSSAVSTDTQYF.

This chain links TRBV12-3 or TRBV12-4 with TRBJ2-7; D is possibly TRBD1 (5 bases). The CDR3 covers 13 residues. V was cut by 2 bases and J by 2 bases, with 7 bases left in between. The CDR3 reads CASSLRTPYEQYF. The CDR3 DNA reads as TGTGCCAGCAGTTTAAGGACACCCTACGAGCAGTACTTC.

The chain recombines TRBV9 with TRBJ2-6; no firm D call. Trimming stripped 4 bases from V and 3 bases from J, with 5 bases between. CDR1 SGDLS and CDR2 YYNGEE come from the germline V gene. The CDR3 runs 13 residues. CDR3: CASSLVGANVLTF. The CDR3 nucleotides read TGTGCCAGCAGCTTGGTTGGGGCCAACGTCCTGACTTTC. Full variable domain (remainder filled in from reference TRBV9 and TRBJ2-6): DSGVTQTPKHLITATGQRVTLRCSPRSGDLSVYWYQQSLDQGLQFLIQYYNGEERAKGNILERFSAQQFPDLHSELNLSSLELGDSALYFCASSLVGANVLTFGAGSRLTVL.

This chain connects TRBV7-9 to TRBJ1-4; tentatively, D is TRBD1 (6 bases). The ends were cut back, 4 bases at V and 8 bases at J, with 20 bases in the middle. This CDR3 is 16 amino acids long. Germline CDR1 SEHNR, CDR2 FQNEAQ (reference sequence). The CDR3 DNA follows: TGTGCCAGCAGCTCAAACCGGGGGCCAGGATCCGAAAAACTGTTTTTT. Its translation is CASSSNRGPGSEKLFF.

V is TRBV4-3 and J is TRBJ2-1; 10 bases align to TRBD2. This CDR3 comprises 13 residues. CDR1 and CDR2 from the germline V gene are LGHNA and YSLEER. V was clipped by 4 bases and J by 13 bases; unmatched bases: 7. CDR3 protein: CASSLQAGGQQFF. The CDR3 DNA reads as TGCGCCAGCAGCCTCCAAGCGGGAGGGCAACAGTTCTTC.

This clone was observed a single time. The chain uses TRBV24-1 and TRBJ2-1, with a possible D match to TRBD2 (6 bases). The CDR3 has 14 residues. The germline V gene encodes CDR1 KGHDR and CDR2 SFDVKD. Trimming pared 3 bases from V and 7 bases from J, leaving 12 bases between. The CDR3 sequence: CATSDSGPGNEQFF. For the CDR3, the DNA is TGTGCCACCAGTGATAGCGGGCCGGGGAATGAGCAGTTCTTC.

This chain's CDR3 is CSVENGGINEKLFF. DNA for the CDR3: TGCAGCGTTGAGAATGGGGGAATTAATGAAAAACTGTTTTTT. The V and J genes are TRBV29-1 and TRBJ1-4; TRBD1 is a possible D gene (5 bases). The V gene's germline CDR1 is SQVTM and CDR2 ANQGSEA. Deletions cut 3 bases from V and 4 bases from J, with 12 bases between. The CDR3 is made up of 14 amino acids. The full variable domain, its missing parts supplied by reference TRBV29-1 and TRBJ1-4, is SAVISQKPSRDICQRGTSLTIQCQVDSQVTMMFWYRQQPGQSLTLIATANQGSEATYESGFVIDKFPISRPNLTFSTLTVSNMSPEDSSIYLCSVENGGINEKLFFGSGTQLSVL.

This chain links TRBV3-1 (or the pseudogene TRBV3-2) with TRBJ1-2, with D unresolved. The CDR3 has 15 amino acids. Germline CDR1 reads LGHDT; CDR2 reads YNNKEL (reference sequence). Between the trimmed V and J ends, which lost 3 bases and 8 bases, there was a span of 19 bases. CDR3 sequence: CASSQDSLPGRGYTF. CDR3 nucleotides: TGTGCCAGCAGCCAGGACTCCCTGCCGGGTCGGGGCTACACCTTC.

This clone was seen only a few times. The chain employs TRBV3-1 (or the pseudogene TRBV3-2) and TRBJ2-3, with a possible D match to TRBD2 (5 bases). The CDR3 is 12 residues long. Germline assignment: CDR1 LGHDT and CDR2 YNNKEL (reference sequence). Trimming pared 3 bases from V and 12 bases from J, leaving 13 bases between. CDR3 protein: CASSHRVREQYF. CDR3 nucleotide sequence: TGTGCCAGCAGCCATCGCGTCCGGGAACAGTATTTT.

The J gene is TRBJ2-3, the V gene TRBV19; weak D call: TRBD2 (5 bases). Germline CDR1 and CDR2: LNHDA and SQIVND (reference sequence). The CDR3 extends over 15 amino acids. V lost 3 bases, J lost 3 bases, and 13 bases lay in between. The chain's CDR3 is CASSMSSGVTDTQYF. The CDR3 nucleotides read TGTGCCAGTAGTATGTCCAGCGGTGTAACAGATACGCAGTATTTT.

This clone is a singleton in its sample. The rearrangement uses TRBV5-1 and TRBJ2-5; 13 nucleotides match TRBD2. V lost 8 bases to trimming and J lost 5 bases; unmatched junction nucleotides: 9. The CDR3 runs 15 residues. Germline lookup yields CDR1 SGHRS and CDR2 YFSETQ. The CDR3 is CASYRTSGSWETQYF. The CDR3 DNA reads TGCGCCAGTTACCGGACTAGCGGGAGTTGGGAGACCCAGTACTTC.

The chain joins TRBV5-1 to TRBJ1-2, with 7 bases that match TRBD1. CDR3 length equals 18 residues. Germline assignment: CDR1 SGHRS and CDR2 YFSETQ. Unmatched junction bases numbered 15, after V lost 4 bases and J lost 0 bases. The CDR3 protein is CASSPRPGTESPNYGYTF. For the CDR3, the DNA is TGCGCCAGCAGCCCCAGACCCGGGACAGAATCACCTAACTATGGCTACACCTTC.

This clone has only a few counts. The V call is TRBV9, the J call TRBJ2-1; D might be TRBD2 (5 bases). The CDR3 has 16 residues. Trimming shortened V by 0 bases and J by 0 bases, and 10 bases separated the two germline ends. The V gene's germline CDR1 is SGDLS and CDR2 YYNGEE. DNA of the CDR3: TGTGCCAGCAGCGTAGTCGGGGTCAGCTCCTACAATGAGCAGTTCTTC. As protein: CASSVVGVSSYNEQFF.

The chain joins TRBV9 to TRBJ2-1, with a tentative D call TRBD2 (5 bases). V lost 4 bases and J 0 bases, leaving 11 bases between the germline ends. Germline-derived CDR1 and CDR2 are SGDLS and YYNGEE. The CDR3 contains 15 residues. CDR3 DNA: TGTGCCAGCAGCCCCACCAGCGGCTCCTACAATGAGCAGTTCTTC. This codes for CASSPTSGSYNEQFF.

The gene calls are TRBV4-1 and TRBJ1-1; 10 bases agree with TRBD1. This CDR3 region has 18 residues. Trimming took 4 bases from V and 0 from J; bases not matched to a gene: 11. CDR1 is MGHRA and CDR2 is YSYEKL in the germline V gene. The CDR3 nucleotides are TGCGCCAGCAGCCCGGGGGCCGCGACAGGGGGCTTGAACACTGAAGCTTTCTTT. Its protein product is CASSPGAATGGLNTEAFF.

The rearrangement uses TRBV6-5 and TRBJ2-5; tentatively, D is TRBD1 or TRBD2 (6 bases each). The CDR3 is made up of 14 amino acids. The germline V gene encodes CDR1 MNHEY and CDR2 SVGAGI. V dropped 5 bases and J dropped 3 bases, with 13 bases sitting between them. CDR3 sequence (DNA): TGTGCCAGCAGTCTACAGGGAGGAGAAGAGACCCAGTACTTC. Translation: CASSLQGGEETQYF.

V usage is TRBV27 and J usage is TRBJ2-3; unclear D gene. CDR3 length equals 14 residues. The V end lost 7 bases, the J end lost 4 bases, and 15 bases lay between the germline ends. Germline V CDR1 and CDR2: MNHEY, SMNVEV (reference sequence). The DNA of the CDR3 is TGTGCCAGCACCCCCACCATAACTTCAGATACGCAGTATTTT. This gives the protein CASTPTITSDTQYF.

This sequence joins TRBV6-6 and TRBJ2-5, with 8 positions matching TRBD1. The CDR3 runs to 14 residues. J gave up 5 bases and V 6 bases, and 8 bases lay outside the gene matches. Germline V gives CDR1 MNHNY, CDR2 SVGAGI (reference sequence). CDR3 in amino acids: CASRLPGGRETQYF. DNA for the CDR3: TGTGCCAGCAGACTCCCAGGGGGCCGGGAGACCCAGTACTTC.

The CDR3, as DNA: TGCGCCAGCAGCCAAGGGGGGGCCCTTACAACTTACGAGCAGTACTTC. Protein product: CASSQGGALTTYEQYF. The chain uses TRBV4-3 and TRBJ2-7; D is perhaps TRBD1 or TRBD2 (6 bases each). CDR3 length equals 16 residues. V was pared by 1 base and J by 4 bases, with 17 bases between. Per germline, CDR1 LGHNA and CDR2 YSLEER.

The chain has TRBV5-1 and TRBJ1-1; D unclear. V was cut by 0 bases and J by 0 bases, with 9 bases left in between. The CDR3 is 15 residues long. Germline V gene lookup returns CDR1 SGHRS and CDR2 YFSETQ. The CDR3 sequence is CASSLGASMNTEAFF. CDR3 coding DNA: TGCGCCAGCAGCTTGGGTGCCAGCATGAACACTGAAGCTTTCTTT.

The DNA for the CDR3 is TGTGCCAGCAGCTTAGGTTATGGCCGACCAGGGCCTCAATACGAGCAGTACTTC. Translating gives CASSLGYGRPGPQYEQYF. The chain joins TRBV7-9 to TRBJ2-7; a weak D match, TRBD1 (5 bases). Looked up from germline, CDR1 is SEHNR and CDR2 is FQNEAQ (reference sequence). This CDR3 is built from 18 residues. V was shortened by 1 base and J by 4 bases, with 23 bases between the two germline ends.